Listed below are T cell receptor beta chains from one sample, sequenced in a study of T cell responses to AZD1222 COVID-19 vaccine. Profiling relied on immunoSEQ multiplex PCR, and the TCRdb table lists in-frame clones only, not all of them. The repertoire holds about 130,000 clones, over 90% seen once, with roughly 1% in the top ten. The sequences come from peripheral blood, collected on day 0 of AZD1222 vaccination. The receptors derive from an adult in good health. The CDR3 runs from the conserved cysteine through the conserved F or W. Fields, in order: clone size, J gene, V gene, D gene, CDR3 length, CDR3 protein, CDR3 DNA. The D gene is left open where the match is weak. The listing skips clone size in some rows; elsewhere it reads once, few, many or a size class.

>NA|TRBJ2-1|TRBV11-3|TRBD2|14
CASSYSGGNNEQFF
TGTGCCAGCAGCTATAGCGGGGGTAACAATGAGCAGTTCTTC
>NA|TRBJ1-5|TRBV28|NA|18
CASSPQAHTRTTGQPQHF
TGTGCCAGCAGCCCACAGGCCCATACGCGGACTACAGGGCAGCCCCAGCATTTT
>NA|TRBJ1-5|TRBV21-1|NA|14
CASTSDGSNQPQHF
TGTGCCAGCACCTCGGACGGGAGCAATCAGCCCCAGCATTTT
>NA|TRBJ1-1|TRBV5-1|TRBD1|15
CASSLGGQGYFEAFF
TGCGCCAGCAGCTTGGGGGGACAGGGGTACTTTGAAGCTTTCTTT
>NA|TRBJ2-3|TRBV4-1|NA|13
CASSRDITDTQYF
TGCGCCAGCAGTCGAGATATCACAGATACGCAGTATTTT
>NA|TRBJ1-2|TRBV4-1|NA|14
CASSQVRGNYGYTF
TGCGCCAGCAGCCAAGTGCGAGGCAACTATGGCTACACCTTC
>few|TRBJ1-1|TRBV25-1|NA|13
CASSRGRDTEAFF
TGTGCCAGCAGTCGTGGTAGGGACACTGAAGCTTTCTTT
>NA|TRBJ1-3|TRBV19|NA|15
CASTPQGSSGNTIYF
TGTGCCAGTACCCCGCAGGGGAGCTCTGGAAACACCATATATTTT
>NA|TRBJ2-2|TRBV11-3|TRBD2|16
CASSPGAGGNTGELFF
TGTGCCAGCAGCCCCGGCGCGGGGGGGAACACCGGGGAGCTGTTTTTT
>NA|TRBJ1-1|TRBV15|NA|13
CATKRNMNTEAFF
TGTGCCACCAAAAGGAACATGAACACTGAAGCTTTCTTT
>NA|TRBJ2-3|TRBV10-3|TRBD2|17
CAISAATGGGSTDTQYF
TGTGCCATCAGTGCGGCGACCGGGGGGGGAAGCACAGATACGCAGTATTTT
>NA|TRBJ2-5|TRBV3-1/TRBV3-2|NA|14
CASSQRASGETQYF
TGTGCCAGCAGCCAGCGGGCCTCCGGGGAGACCCAGTACTTC
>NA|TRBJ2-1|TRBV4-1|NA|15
CASSELSFRDNEQFF
TGCGCCAGCAGCGAACTTTCCTTCCGGGACAATGAGCAGTTCTTC
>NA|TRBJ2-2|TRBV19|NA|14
CASSIGKNTGELFF
TGTGCCAGTAGTATAGGGAAGAACACCGGGGAGCTGTTTTTT
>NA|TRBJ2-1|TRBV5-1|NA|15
CASSLAPTDFPEQFF
TGCGCCAGCAGCTTGGCCCCGACAGATTTCCCTGAGCAGTTCTTC
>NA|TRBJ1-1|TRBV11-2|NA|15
CASSLQQGGVGEAFF
TGTGCCAGCAGCTTACAACAGGGTGGTGTGGGTGAAGCTTTCTTT
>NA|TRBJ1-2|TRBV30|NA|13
CAWSRRTHDGYTF
TGTGCCTGGAGTAGAAGGACACATGATGGCTACACCTTC
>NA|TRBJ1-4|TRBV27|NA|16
CASSLMGRAANEKLFF
TGTGCCAGCAGCCTTATGGGGAGGGCAGCTAATGAAAAACTGTTTTTT
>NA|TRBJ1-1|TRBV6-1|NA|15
CASSELTGRMSEAFF
TGTGCCAGCAGTGAACTAACAGGGAGAATGTCTGAAGCTTTCTTT
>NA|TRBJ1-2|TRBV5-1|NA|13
CASSVVREYGYTF
TGCGCCAGCAGTGTCGTCAGGGAATACGGCTACACCTTC
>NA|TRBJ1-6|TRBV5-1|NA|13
CASSWSLQSLLHF
TGCGCCAGCAGCTGGTCCCTCCAATCACTCCTCCACTTT
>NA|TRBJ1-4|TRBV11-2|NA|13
CASRRGEGEKLFF
TGTGCCAGCAGGAGGGGTGAGGGTGAAAAACTGTTTTTT
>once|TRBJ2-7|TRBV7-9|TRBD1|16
CASSLARTGTAYEQYF
TGTGCCAGCAGCTTAGCGAGGACAGGGACCGCCTACGAGCAGTACTTC
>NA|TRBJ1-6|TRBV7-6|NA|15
CASSSRAHRNSPLHF
TGTGCCAGCAGCTCACGGGCTCACCGAAATTCACCCCTCCACTTT
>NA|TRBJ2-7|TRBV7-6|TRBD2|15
CASSLVAGSSYEQYF
TGTGCCAGCAGCCTTGTAGCGGGGAGCTCCTACGAGCAGTACTTC
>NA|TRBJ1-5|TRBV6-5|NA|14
CASSPKRGNQPQHF
TGTGCCAGCAGCCCCAAGCGGGGTAATCAGCCCCAGCATTTT
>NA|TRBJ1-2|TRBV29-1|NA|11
CSVAVIYGYTF
TGCAGCGTTGCCGTCATCTATGGCTACACCTTC
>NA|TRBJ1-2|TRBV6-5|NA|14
CASSYSTRPYGYTF
TGTGCCAGCAGTTACTCGACCAGGCCCTATGGCTACACCTTC
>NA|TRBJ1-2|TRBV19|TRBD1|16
CASSLTGGALNYGYTF
TGTGCCAGTAGTTTGACAGGGGGCGCATTGAACTATGGCTACACCTTC
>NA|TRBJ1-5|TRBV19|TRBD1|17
CASSKGQGVLGNQPQHF
TGTGCCAGTAGTAAGGGACAGGGGGTTTTGGGCAATCAGCCCCAGCATTTT
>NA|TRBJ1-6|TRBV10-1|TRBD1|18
CASSESVDRVFFGSPLHF
TGCGCCAGCAGTGAGTCTGTGGACAGGGTTTTTTTTGGTTCACCCCTCCACTTT
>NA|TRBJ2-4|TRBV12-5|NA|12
CASGSLTGNQYF
TGTGCTAGTGGTTCACTGACAGGCAATCAGTACTTC
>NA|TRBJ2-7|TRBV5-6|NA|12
CASSISGYEQYF
TGTGCCAGCAGCATCTCCGGCTACGAGCAGTACTTC
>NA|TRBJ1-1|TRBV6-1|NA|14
CASSETVSNTEAFF
TGTGCCAGCAGTGAAACGGTCTCAAACACTGAAGCTTTCTTT
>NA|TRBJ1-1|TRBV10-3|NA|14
CAISESGGPTEAFF
TGTGCCATCAGTGAGTCGGGGGGGCCCACTGAAGCTTTCTTT
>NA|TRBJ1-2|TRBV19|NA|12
CASKPRHYGYTF
TGTGCCAGTAAGCCCCGACACTATGGCTACACCTTC
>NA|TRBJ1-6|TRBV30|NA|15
CAWSVGRGSRSPLHF
TGTGCCTGGAGTGTTGGCAGGGGAAGTAGGTCACCCCTCCACTTT
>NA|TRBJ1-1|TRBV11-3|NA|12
CASSEGGSEAFF
TGTGCCAGCAGCGAGGGAGGGTCTGAAGCTTTCTTT
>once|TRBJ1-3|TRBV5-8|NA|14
CASSLVDLGNTIYF
TGTGCCAGCAGCTTGGTGGACTTAGGAAACACCATATATTTT
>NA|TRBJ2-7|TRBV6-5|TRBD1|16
CASSSPATGGTHEQYF
TGTGCCAGCAGTTCTCCCGCGACAGGGGGTACCCACGAGCAGTACTTC
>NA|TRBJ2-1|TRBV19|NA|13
CASSTGPSNEQFF
TGTGCCAGTAGTACGGGACCGAGCAATGAGCAGTTCTTC
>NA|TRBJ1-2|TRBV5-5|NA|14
CASSLTGTNYGYTF
TGTGCCAGCAGCTTAACAGGGACTAACTATGGCTACACCTTC
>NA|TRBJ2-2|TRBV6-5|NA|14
CASSGGFETGELFF
TGTGCCAGCAGCGGGGGCTTCGAAACCGGGGAGCTGTTTTTT
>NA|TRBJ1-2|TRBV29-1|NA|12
CSVAGDFYGYTF
TGCAGCGTTGCGGGGGATTTTTATGGCTACACCTTC
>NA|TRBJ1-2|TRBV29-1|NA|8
CSVGGYTF
TGCAGCGTAGGAGGCTACACCTTC
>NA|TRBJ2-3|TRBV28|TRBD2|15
CASSFSGRSTDTQYF
TGTGCCAGCAGTTTTTCCGGGAGGAGCACAGATACGCAGTATTTT
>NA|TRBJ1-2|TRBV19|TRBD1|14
CASNGRGPGYGYTF
TGTGCCAGTAATGGCAGGGGGCCTGGCTATGGCTACACCTTC
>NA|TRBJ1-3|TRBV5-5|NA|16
CASSSGRLHSGNTIYF
TGTGCCAGCAGCTCTGGCAGACTTCACTCTGGAAACACCATATATTTT
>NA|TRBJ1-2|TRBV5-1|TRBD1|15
CASSWGQGARNGYTF
TGCGCCAGCAGCTGGGGACAGGGGGCGAGGAATGGCTACACCTTC
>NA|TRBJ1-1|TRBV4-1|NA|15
CASKPLLRANTEAFF
TGCGCCAGCAAGCCCTTATTGCGAGCGAACACTGAAGCTTTCTTT
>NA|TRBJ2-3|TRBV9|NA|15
CASSQGNSGPDTQYF
TGTGCCAGCAGCCAAGGGAATAGCGGCCCAGATACGCAGTATTTT
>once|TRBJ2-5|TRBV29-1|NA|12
CSVISAQETQYF
TGCAGCGTTATCTCGGCCCAAGAGACCCAGTACTTC
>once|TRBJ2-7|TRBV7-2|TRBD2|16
CASSFRTGTSPHEQYF
TGTGCCAGCAGCTTTCGGACCGGGACTAGTCCACACGAGCAGTACTTC
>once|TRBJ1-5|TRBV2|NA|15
CASSEADSRNQPQHF
TGTGCCAGCAGTGAAGCGGACAGTAGAAATCAGCCCCAGCATTTT
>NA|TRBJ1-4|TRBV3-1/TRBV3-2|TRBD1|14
CASSHPDRGGKLFF
TGTGCCAGCAGCCATCCCGACAGGGGTGGAAAACTGTTTTTT
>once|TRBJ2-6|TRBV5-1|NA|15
CASSMLDTGANVLTF
TGCGCCAGCAGCATGCTAGACACTGGGGCCAACGTCCTGACTTTC
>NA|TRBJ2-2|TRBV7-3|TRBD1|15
CASSPATGANGELFF
TGTGCCAGCAGCCCCGCGACAGGGGCCAACGGGGAGCTGTTTTTT
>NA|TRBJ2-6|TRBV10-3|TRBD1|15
CAIGQGDSGANVLTF
TGTGCCATTGGACAGGGGGACTCTGGGGCCAACGTCCTGACTTTC
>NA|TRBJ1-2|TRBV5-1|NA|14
CASSLSGANYGYTF
TGCGCCAGCAGCTTGAGTGGGGCAAACTATGGCTACACCTTC
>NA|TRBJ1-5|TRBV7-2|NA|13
CASSLWGAQPQHF
TGTGCCAGCAGCTTATGGGGGGCTCAGCCCCAGCATTTT